This T cell receptor (beta chain) was recorded in a study of T cell changes during pregnancy in multiple sclerosis. The CDR3 length is 13 residues. With 2 bases removed from V and 4 bases from J, the gap between germline ends came to 9 bases. In germline, CDR1 is SGHNT, CDR2 YYREEE (reference sequence). Sequencing was performed with immunoSEQ multiplex PCR; in TCRdb, only in-frame clones are kept and a portion is missing. The sample lists around 52,000 clones; over 80% were seen once. The origin of this receptor is a female donor in good health, enrolled as a control in a pregnancy study. The sample here was CD4+ T cells from peripheral blood mononuclear cells, taken after pregnancy. The chain uses TRBV5-4 and TRBJ1-1, with D possibly TRBD1 on 5 matching bases. This CDR3 reads CASSLRGTTEAFF. CDR3 DNA: TGTGCCAGCAGCTTACGGGGGACCACTGAAGCTTTCTTT.